These 7 T cell receptor beta chains were all obtained from the same sample, sequenced in a study of CD8+ T cells in alopecia areata. Extraction of RNA preceded its reverse transcription into cDNA, which served as the sequencing template. Data came from immunoSEQ multiplex PCR; TCRdb stores just in-frame clones and leaves some out. In the table there are about 150,000 clones, less than 65% of which are singletons. The sequencing here drew on CD8+ T cells sorted from blood, taken at week 0. The receptors were gathered from a human donor with alopecia areata.

The chain combines TRBV27 with TRBJ2-7; D not resolved. The CDR3 extends over 12 amino acids. Germline values: CDR1 MNHEY, CDR2 SMNVEV (reference sequence). Trimming removed 4 bases from V and 3 bases from J, with 7 bases in between. The CDR3 DNA reads as TGTGCCAGCAGTTCAATCAACTACGAGCAGTACTTC. Amino acid sequence: CASSSINYEQYF.

CDR3 nucleotide sequence: TGTGCCAGCAGTCCCTTGGACAGGGAGGACATTCAGTACTTC. It translates to CASSPLDREDIQYF. This chain connects TRBV27 to TRBJ2-4; TRBD1 aligns across 8 bases. After removal of 5 bases from V and 8 bases from J, the junction contained 8 bases not matched to a gene. Germline CDR1 is MNHEY and CDR2 is SMNVEV (reference sequence). This CDR3 has 14 residues.

The DNA of the CDR3 is TGCAGCGTTGAAGCGGGACAGGGGGCCCACGGGGAGCTGTTTTTT. Encoded protein: CSVEAGQGAHGELFF. The V and J genes are TRBV29-1 and TRBJ2-2, with 12 bases aligning to TRBD1. This CDR3 has 15 residues. V gave up 1 base and J gave up 7 bases; unmatched junction bases: 4. Germline CDR1 reads SQVTM; CDR2 reads ANQGSEA.

The chain links TRBV6-5 to TRBJ2-2; D remains ambiguous. V was cut by 0 bases and J by 2 bases, with 10 bases left in between. The CDR3 loop spans 16 amino acids. Germline assignment: CDR1 MNHEY and CDR2 SVGAGI. CDR3 protein: CASSYSPASNTGELFF. The CDR3 DNA reads as TGTGCCAGCAGTTACTCGCCTGCCTCAAACACCGGGGAGCTGTTTTTT.

This chain joins TRBV5-1 and TRBJ2-7; 7 bases are shared with TRBD1. Looked up from germline, CDR1 is SGHRS and CDR2 is YFSETQ. This CDR3 comprises 13 residues. Trimming at V came to 3 bases and at J to 2 bases, leaving 2 bases not matched to a gene. The DNA for the CDR3 is TGCGCCAGCAGCTGGGGGACAGCCTACGAGCAGTACTTC. It translates to CASSWGTAYEQYF. The full variable domain, with the rest looked up from reference TRBV5-1 and TRBJ2-7, is KAGVTQTPRYLIKTRGQQVTLSCSPISGHRSVSWYQQTPGQGLQFLFEYFSETQRNKGNFPGRFSGRQFSNSRSEMNVSTLELGDSALYLCASSWGTAYEQYFGPGTRLTVT.

The chain joins TRBV27 to TRBJ2-7; D not certain. Germline V CDR1 and CDR2: MNHEY, SMNVEV (reference sequence). CDR3 length: 15 residues. Trimming cost V 2 bases and J 2 bases, with 13 bases left between them. The CDR3 nucleotides read TGTGCCAGCAGTTTAAGTGCTACAGCTCCCTACGAGCAGTACTTC. It is translated as CASSLSATAPYEQYF.

This clone was detected only a few times. This chain uses TRBV29-1 with TRBJ2-3; the D gene is possibly TRBD2 (6 bases). Germline CDR1 is SQVTM and CDR2 is ANQGSEA. The CDR3 spans 10 residues. Trimming removed 4 bases from V and 10 bases from J, with 9 bases in between. For the CDR3, the DNA is TGCAGCGTTGTATGGGAGGCGCAGTATTTT. Translated: CSVVWEAQYF.